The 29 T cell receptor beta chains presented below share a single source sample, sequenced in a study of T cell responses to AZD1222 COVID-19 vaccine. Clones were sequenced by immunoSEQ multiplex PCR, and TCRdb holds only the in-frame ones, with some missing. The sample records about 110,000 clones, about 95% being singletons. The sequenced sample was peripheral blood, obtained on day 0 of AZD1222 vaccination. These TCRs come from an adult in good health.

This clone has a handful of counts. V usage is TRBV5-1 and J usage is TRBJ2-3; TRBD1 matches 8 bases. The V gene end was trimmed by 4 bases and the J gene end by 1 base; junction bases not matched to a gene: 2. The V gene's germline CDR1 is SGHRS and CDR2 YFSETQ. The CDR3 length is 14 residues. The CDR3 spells CASSTDRGTDTQYF. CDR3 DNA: TGCGCCAGCAGCACGGACAGGGGCACAGATACGCAGTATTTT.

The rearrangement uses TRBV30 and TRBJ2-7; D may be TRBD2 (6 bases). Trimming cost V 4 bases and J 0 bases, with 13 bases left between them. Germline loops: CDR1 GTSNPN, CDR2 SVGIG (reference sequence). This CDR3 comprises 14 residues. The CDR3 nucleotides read TGTGCCTGGAACCGGGACTCAAGCTCCTACGAGCAGTACTTC. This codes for CAWNRDSSSYEQYF.

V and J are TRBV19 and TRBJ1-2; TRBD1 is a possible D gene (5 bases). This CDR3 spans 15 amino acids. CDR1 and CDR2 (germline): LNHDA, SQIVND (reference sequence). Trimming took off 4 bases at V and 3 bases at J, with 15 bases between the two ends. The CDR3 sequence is CASSTNRDGDYGYTF. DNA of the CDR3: TGTGCCAGTAGTACAAACCGGGACGGAGACTATGGCTACACCTTC.

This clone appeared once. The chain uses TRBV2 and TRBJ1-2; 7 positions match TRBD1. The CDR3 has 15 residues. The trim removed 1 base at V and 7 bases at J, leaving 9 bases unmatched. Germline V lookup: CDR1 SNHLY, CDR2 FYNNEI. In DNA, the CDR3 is TGTGCCAGCAGTGAAGGGGTAGGGGGCGTCAGTGGCTACACCTTC. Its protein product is CASSEGVGGVSGYTF. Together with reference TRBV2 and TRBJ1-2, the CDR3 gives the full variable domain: EPEVTQTPSHQVTQMGQEVILRCVPISNHLYFYWYRQILGQKVEFLVSFYNNEISEKSEIFDDQFSVERPDGSNFTLKIRSTKLEDSAMYFCASSEGVGGVSGYTFGSGTRLTVV.

The CDR3 DNA reads as TGTGCCAGCCGTCCTGGACAGGGTTCAGATACGCAGTATTTT. Translation: CASRPGQGSDTQYF. This chain uses TRBV7-3 with TRBJ2-3; 8 nucleotides line up with TRBD1. The CDR3 runs to 14 residues. CDR1 is SGHTA and CDR2 is FQGTGA in the germline V gene. V trimming: 8 bases; J trimming: 4 bases; junction bases outside the gene matches: 8.

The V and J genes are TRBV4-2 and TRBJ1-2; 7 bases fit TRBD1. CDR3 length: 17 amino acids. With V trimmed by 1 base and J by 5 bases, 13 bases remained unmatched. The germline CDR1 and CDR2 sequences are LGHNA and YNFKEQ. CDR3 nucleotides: TGTGCCAGCAGCCAAGGGATATCCCGTCAGGGGGTATATGGCTACACCTTC. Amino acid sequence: CASSQGISRQGVYGYTF.

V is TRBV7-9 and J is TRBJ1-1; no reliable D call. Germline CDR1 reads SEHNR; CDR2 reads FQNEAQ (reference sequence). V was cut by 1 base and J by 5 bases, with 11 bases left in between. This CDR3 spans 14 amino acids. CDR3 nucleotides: TGTGCCAGCAGCTTAGGTACTTCGGGGACTGAAGCTTTCTTT. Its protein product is CASSLGTSGTEAFF.

The CDR3 sequence is CASSVEGRGNQPQHF. In nucleotides, the CDR3 is TGTGCCAGCAGCGTAGAAGGGAGGGGCAATCAGCCCCAGCATTTT. This chain uses TRBV9 with TRBJ1-5; D is undetermined. The CDR3 covers 15 residues. The germline CDR1 and CDR2 sequences are SGDLS and YYNGEE. The V end lost 0 bases, the J end lost 2 bases, and 9 bases lay between the germline ends.

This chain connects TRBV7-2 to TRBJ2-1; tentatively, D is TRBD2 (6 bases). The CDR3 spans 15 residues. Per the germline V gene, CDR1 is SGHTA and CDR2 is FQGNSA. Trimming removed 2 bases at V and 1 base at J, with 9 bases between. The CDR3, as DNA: TGTGCCAGCAGCTTATCGGGGAGGTCCTACAATGAGCAGTTCTTC. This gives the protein CASSLSGRSYNEQFF.

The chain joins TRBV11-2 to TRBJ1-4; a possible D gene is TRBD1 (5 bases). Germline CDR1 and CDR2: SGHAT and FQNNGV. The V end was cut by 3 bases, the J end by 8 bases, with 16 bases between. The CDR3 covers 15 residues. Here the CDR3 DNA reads TGTGCCAGCAGCTTGAACTCTGGGGGGTACGAAAAACTGTTTTTT. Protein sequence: CASSLNSGGYEKLFF.

The chain's CDR3 is CASSLHLAEIDEQFF. The CDR3 DNA is TGTGCCAGCAGCTTACATCTAGCGGAGATCGATGAGCAGTTCTTC. The V call is TRBV7-9, the J call TRBJ2-1, with TRBD2 identical over 7 bases. Germline CDR1 is SEHNR and CDR2 is FQNEAQ (reference sequence). The ends lost 2 bases at V and 8 bases at J; junction bases unmatched: 9. The CDR3 is 15 amino acids.

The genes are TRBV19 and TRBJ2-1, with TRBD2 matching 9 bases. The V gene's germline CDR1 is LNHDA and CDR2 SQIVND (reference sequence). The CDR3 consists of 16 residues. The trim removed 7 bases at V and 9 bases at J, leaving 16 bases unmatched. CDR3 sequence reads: CASTPRGIAGEVEQFF. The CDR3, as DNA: TGTGCCAGTACCCCTCGAGGGATAGCGGGAGAGGTTGAGCAGTTCTTC.

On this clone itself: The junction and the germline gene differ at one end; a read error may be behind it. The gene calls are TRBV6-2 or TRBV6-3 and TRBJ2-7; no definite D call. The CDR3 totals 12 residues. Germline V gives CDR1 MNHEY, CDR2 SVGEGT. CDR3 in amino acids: CASSSSGYGQYF. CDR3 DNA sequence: TGTGCCAGCAGTTCCAGTGGTTACGGGCAGTACTTC.

CDR3 region: CASSPSPYEQFF. As DNA, the CDR3 is TGTGCCAGCAGCCCTTCCCCCTATGAGCAGTTCTTC. The genes are TRBV2 and TRBJ2-1, with D hard to call. The CDR3 consists of 12 residues. V lost 6 bases, J lost 8 bases, and 11 bases lay in between. Per the germline V gene, CDR1 is SNHLY and CDR2 is FYNNEI.

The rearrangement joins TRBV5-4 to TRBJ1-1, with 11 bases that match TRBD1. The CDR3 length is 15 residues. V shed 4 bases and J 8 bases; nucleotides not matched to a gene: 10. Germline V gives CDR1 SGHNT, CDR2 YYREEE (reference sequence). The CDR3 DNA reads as TGTGCCAGCAGCCGGGACAGGGGGATGGCGTTAGAAGCTTTCTTT. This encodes CASSRDRGMALEAFF.

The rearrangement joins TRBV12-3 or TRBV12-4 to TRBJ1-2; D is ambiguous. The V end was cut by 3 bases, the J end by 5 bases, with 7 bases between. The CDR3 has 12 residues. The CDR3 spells CASSLVDYGYTF. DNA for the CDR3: TGTGCCAGCAGTTTGGTAGATTATGGCTACACCTTC.

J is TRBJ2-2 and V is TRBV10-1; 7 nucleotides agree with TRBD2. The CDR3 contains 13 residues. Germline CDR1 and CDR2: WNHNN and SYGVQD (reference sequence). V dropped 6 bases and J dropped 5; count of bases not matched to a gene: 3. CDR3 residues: CASRREGTGELFF. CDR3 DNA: TGCGCCAGCAGAAGGGAGGGGACCGGGGAGCTGTTTTTT.

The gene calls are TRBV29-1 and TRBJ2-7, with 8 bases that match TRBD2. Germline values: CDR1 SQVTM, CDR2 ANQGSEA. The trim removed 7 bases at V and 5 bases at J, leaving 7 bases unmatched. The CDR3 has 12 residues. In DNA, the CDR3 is TGCAGCGCAACAAGGGGACTAGACGAGCAGTACTTC. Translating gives CSATRGLDEQYF.

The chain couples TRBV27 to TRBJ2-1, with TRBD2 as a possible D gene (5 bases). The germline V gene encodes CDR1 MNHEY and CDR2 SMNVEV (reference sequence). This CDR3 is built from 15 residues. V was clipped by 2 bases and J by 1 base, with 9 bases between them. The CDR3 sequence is CASSLETGSYNEQFF. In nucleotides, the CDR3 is TGTGCCAGCAGTTTAGAAACGGGGTCCTACAATGAGCAGTTCTTC.

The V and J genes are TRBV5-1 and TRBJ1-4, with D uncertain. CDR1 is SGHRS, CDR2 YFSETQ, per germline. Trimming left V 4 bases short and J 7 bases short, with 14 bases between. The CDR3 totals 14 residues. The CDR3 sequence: CASSPGVPGEKLFF. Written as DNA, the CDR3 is TGCGCCAGCAGCCCCGGGGTCCCGGGTGAAAAACTGTTTTTT.

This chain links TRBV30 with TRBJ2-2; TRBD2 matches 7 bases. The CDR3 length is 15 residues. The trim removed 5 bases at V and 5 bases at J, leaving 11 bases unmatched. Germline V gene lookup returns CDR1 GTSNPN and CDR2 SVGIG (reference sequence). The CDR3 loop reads CAWDPSGINTGELFF. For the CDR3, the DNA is TGTGCCTGGGACCCCAGCGGGATCAATACCGGGGAGCTGTTTTTT.

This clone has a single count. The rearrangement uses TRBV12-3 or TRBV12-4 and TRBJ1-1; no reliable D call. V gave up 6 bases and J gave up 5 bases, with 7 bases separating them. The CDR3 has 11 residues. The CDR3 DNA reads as TGTGCCAGCAGCAAATATACTGAAGCTTTCTTT. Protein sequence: CASSKYTEAFF.

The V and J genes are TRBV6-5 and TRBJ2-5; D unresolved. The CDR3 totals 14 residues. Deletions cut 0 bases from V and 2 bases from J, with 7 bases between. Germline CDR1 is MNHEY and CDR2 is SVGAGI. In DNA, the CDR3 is TGTGCCAGCAGTTACTCAACTCCGCAAGAGACCCAGTACTTC. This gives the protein CASSYSTPQETQYF.

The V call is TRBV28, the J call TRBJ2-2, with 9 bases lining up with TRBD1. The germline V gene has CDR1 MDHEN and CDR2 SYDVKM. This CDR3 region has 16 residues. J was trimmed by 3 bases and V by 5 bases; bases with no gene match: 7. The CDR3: CASSQGTGLDTGELFF. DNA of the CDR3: TGTGCCAGCAGTCAGGGGACAGGGCTTGACACCGGGGAGCTGTTTTTT.

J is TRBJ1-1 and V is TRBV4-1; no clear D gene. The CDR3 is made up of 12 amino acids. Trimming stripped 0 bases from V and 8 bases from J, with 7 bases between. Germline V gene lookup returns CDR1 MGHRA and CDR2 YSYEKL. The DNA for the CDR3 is TGCGCCAGCAGCCAAGACGGGCAGGAAGCTTTCTTT. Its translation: CASSQDGQEAFF.

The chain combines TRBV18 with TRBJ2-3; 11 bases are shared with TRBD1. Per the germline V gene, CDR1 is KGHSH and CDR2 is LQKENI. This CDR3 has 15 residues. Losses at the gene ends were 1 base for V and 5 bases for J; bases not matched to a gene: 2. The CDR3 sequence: CASSPLDRGLDTQYF. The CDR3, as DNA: TGTGCCAGCTCACCACTGGACAGGGGGCTAGATACGCAGTATTTT.

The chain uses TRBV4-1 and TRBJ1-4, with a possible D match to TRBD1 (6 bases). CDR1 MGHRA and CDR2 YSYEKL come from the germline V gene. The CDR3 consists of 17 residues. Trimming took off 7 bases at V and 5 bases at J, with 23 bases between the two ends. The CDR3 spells CASTPQGQGLGNEKLFF. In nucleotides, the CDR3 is TGCGCCAGCACCCCCCAGGGGCAAGGGTTAGGAAATGAAAAACTGTTTTTT.

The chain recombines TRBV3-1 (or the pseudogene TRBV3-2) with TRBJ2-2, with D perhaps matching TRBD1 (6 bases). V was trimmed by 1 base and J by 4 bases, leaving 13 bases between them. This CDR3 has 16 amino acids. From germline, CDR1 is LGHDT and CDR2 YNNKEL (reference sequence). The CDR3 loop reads CASSQGQVGATGELFF. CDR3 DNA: TGTGCCAGCAGCCAAGGACAGGTCGGGGCCACCGGGGAGCTGTTTTTT.

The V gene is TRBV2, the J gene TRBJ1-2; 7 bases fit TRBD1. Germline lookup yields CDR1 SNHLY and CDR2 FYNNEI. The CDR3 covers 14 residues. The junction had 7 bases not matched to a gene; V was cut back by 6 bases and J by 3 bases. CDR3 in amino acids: CASRTGQEHYGYTF. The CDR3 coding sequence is TGTGCCAGCAGGACCGGACAGGAGCACTATGGCTACACCTTC.